The text below deals with one T cell receptor beta chain. The target antigen is unknown. The protocol was immunoSEQ multiplex PCR, while the TCRdb copy is restricted to in-frame clones and leaves out a portion. The sample has roughly 70,000 clones, almost 80% seen once. This entry belongs to a study of PD-1 blockade in mismatch repair-deficient tumors. Study findings and constraints: Tumor-resident clones, often absent from pretreatment blood, expanded after pembrolizumab and then contracted.

Germline CDR1 SGDLS, CDR2 YYNGEE. This CDR3 spans 15 amino acids. V was clipped by 3 bases and J by 1 base, with 13 bases between them. The clonotype was recovered from an adult with mismatch repair-deficient cancer. The chain employs TRBV9 and TRBJ2-5; D assignment may be TRBD1 or TRBD2 (5 bases each). The sequenced sample was peripheral blood, obtained 2 weeks after starting pembrolizumab. CDR3 sequence reads: CASSGSGRPQETQYF. CDR3 sequence (DNA): TGTGCCAGCAGCGGGTCGGGACGCCCCCAAGAGACCCAGTACTTC.